This section outlines one TCR beta chain sequence together with its context. As yet, its antigen is unknown. The DNA ends 3 residues before the CDR3 does, and the rest of the CDR3 is filled in from the germline J gene. Genomic DNA, averaging roughly 1,200 ng per sample, yielded TCR beta CDR3 via immunoSEQ. Produced via immunoSEQ multiplex PCR; TCRdb's table is partial and in-frame only. The sample yields about 30,000 clones, of which the top ten take up 4.3%. These data originate in a study of T cells in women clearing cervical HPV infection. The overall study: Controls gave blood once infection was undetectable; cases at lesion identification. Findings of the study overall: CIN3+ cases had significantly higher TCR richness than controls; evenness did not differ.

The length of the CDR3 is 13 residues. Germline loops: CDR1 GTSNPN, CDR2 SVGIG (reference sequence). This clonotype was obtained from a woman aged 18-70 years with a cervical HPV16 infection that either progressed to CIN3+ or cleared (not recorded which). The chain uses TRBV30 and TRBJ2-3, with a tentative D call TRBD1 (6 bases). The source material was blood buffy coat. CDR3 sequence reads: CAWRGRDKETQYF. Partial CDR3 DNA: TGTGCCTGGAGGGGTCGGGACAAAGAGACG.